The 28 T cell receptor beta chains below come from one sample, sequenced in a study of OX40 agonist ivuxolimab in advanced cancers. The method was immunoSEQ multiplex PCR; TCRdb's version includes in-frame clones alone and lacks a portion of them. The repertoire has approximately 100,000 clones, roughly nine tenths of them found once; the top ten carry around 0.5%. The sample was CD4+ or CD8+ T cells sorted from blood, taken in a trial of the OX40 agonist ivuxolimab. The source is an adult with an advanced solid tumor such as melanoma, head and neck, liver or kidney cancer.

J is TRBJ2-5 and V is TRBV7-2, with D possibly matching TRBD1 (5 bases). The CDR3 loop spans 14 amino acids. V lost 5 bases to trimming and J lost 1 base, with 11 bases between them. Per germline, CDR1 SGHTA and CDR2 FQGNSA. The CDR3 nucleotides read TGTGCCAGCAGCCGCCAGACAGTCCAAGAGACCCAGTACTTC. Translation gives CASSRQTVQETQYF.

The chain combines TRBV12-5 with TRBJ2-7, with 7 bases lining up with TRBD1. CDR1 and CDR2 from the germline V gene are LGHNT and FRNRAP. The CDR3 runs 18 residues. Unmatched junction bases numbered 15, after V lost 1 base and J lost 3 bases. The CDR3 DNA reads TGTGCTAGTGGTTTGGCCCTAGGCCCAAGGGACAGCTTCTACGAGCAGTACTTC. It translates to CASGLALGPRDSFYEQYF.

J is TRBJ2-7 and V is TRBV18; D might be TRBD1 or TRBD2, each matching 5 bases. Between the trimmed V and J ends, which lost 3 bases and 1 base, there was a span of 13 bases. Germline V gene sequence: CDR1 KGHSH, CDR2 LQKENI. This CDR3 region has 15 residues. CDR3 sequence reads: CASSPPGRESYEQYF. In DNA form, the CDR3 reads TGTGCCAGCTCACCCCCGGGCAGGGAGTCCTACGAGCAGTACTTC.

The genes are TRBV5-1 and TRBJ1-4; perhaps TRBD1 as D (6 bases). The CDR3 consists of 15 residues. V dropped 1 base and J dropped 7 bases, with 14 bases sitting between them. Germline values: CDR1 SGHRS, CDR2 YFSETQ. DNA of the CDR3: TGCGCCAGCAGCTTGAATTTGGGGGCAAGTGAAAAACTGTTTTTT. Its translation: CASSLNLGASEKLFF.

The rearrangement joins TRBV27 to TRBJ2-7, with D unclear. V was cut by 10 bases and J by 2 bases, with 12 bases left in between. Germline loops: CDR1 MNHEY, CDR2 SMNVEV (reference sequence). This CDR3 region has 12 residues. The CDR3 sequence is CATQGSTYEQYF. CDR3 DNA sequence: TGTGCCACCCAAGGGTCTACCTACGAGCAGTACTTC.

The DNA of the CDR3 is TGTGCCAGCAGTCGGACGAGCACTGAAGCTTTCTTT. The encoded protein is CASSRTSTEAFF. V is TRBV6-5 and J is TRBJ1-1, with D uncertain. The CDR3 loop spans 12 amino acids. Looked up from germline, CDR1 is MNHEY and CDR2 is SVGAGI. Trimming removed 5 bases at V and 4 bases at J, with 8 bases between.

J is TRBJ2-2 and V is TRBV6-5; 8 nucleotides align to TRBD2. The V gene's germline CDR1 is MNHEY and CDR2 SVGAGI. The CDR3 contains 15 residues. The V and J ends lost 4 bases and 7 bases, in that order; junction bases with no gene match: 8. CDR3 amino acids: CASSFPRGGVGELFF. In DNA, the CDR3 is TGTGCCAGCAGTTTCCCCCGGGGGGGGGTCGGGGAGCTGTTTTTT.

V and J are TRBV7-2 and TRBJ2-5; TRBD2 agrees at 7 bases. This CDR3 is 14 amino acids long. After removal of 5 bases from V and 2 bases from J, the junction contained 5 bases not matched to a gene. Germline V gene data show CDR1 as SGHTA and CDR2 as FQGNSA. CDR3 nucleotide sequence: TGTGCCAGCAGCCTATGGGGGGGGCAAGAGACCCAGTACTTC. Protein product: CASSLWGGQETQYF.

The chain uses TRBV30 and TRBJ1-2; 7 bases fit TRBD1. V shed 4 bases and J 4 bases; nucleotides not matched to a gene: 6. Germline V gene lookup returns CDR1 GTSNPN and CDR2 SVGIG (reference sequence). The CDR3 contains 13 residues. The CDR3 DNA reads as TGTGCCTGGAAAAGTACAGGGGTCTATGGCTACACCTTC. Its translation is CAWKSTGVYGYTF.

The chain carries TRBV19 and TRBJ2-5, with 7 bases identical to TRBD1. The length of the CDR3 is 17 residues. Germline trimming cut 3 bases from V and 4 bases from J; bases unmatched to any gene: 14. Germline values: CDR1 LNHDA, CDR2 SQIVND (reference sequence). CDR3 residues: CASSIMTSDRARETQYF. The CDR3 DNA reads as TGTGCCAGTAGTATCATGACCTCCGACAGGGCAAGAGAGACCCAGTACTTC.

This clone was seen a handful of times. The V call is TRBV6-5, the J call TRBJ1-2, with TRBD1 identical over 8 bases. V was clipped by 6 bases and J by 8 bases; unmatched bases: 11. This CDR3 has 14 residues. The germline CDR1 and CDR2 sequences are MNHEY and SVGAGI. The CDR3 nucleotides are TGTGCCAGCAGACCTGATCAGGGGGCGAGGGGCTACACCTTC. The encoded protein is CASRPDQGARGYTF.

This clone was detected a few times. This chain uses TRBV6-6 with TRBJ1-2; D perhaps matches TRBD1 (5 bases). There are 13 residues in the CDR3. Germline loops: CDR1 MNHNY, CDR2 SVGAGI (reference sequence). With 5 bases removed from V and 3 bases from J, the gap between germline ends came to 10 bases. The CDR3 here is CASSTGGDYGYTF. CDR3 coding DNA: TGTGCCAGCAGTACCGGGGGGGACTATGGCTACACCTTC.

The CDR3 sequence: CASSELGANTEAFF. The DNA of the CDR3 is TGTGCCAGCAGTGAGTTGGGGGCGAACACTGAAGCTTTCTTT. V and J are TRBV6-1 and TRBJ1-1, with D possibly being TRBD1 (6 bases). The germline CDR1 and CDR2 sequences are MNHNS and SASEGT. This CDR3 is built from 14 residues. Trimming stripped 3 bases from V and 1 base from J, with 9 bases between.

The CDR3 is CASSPPDYGYTF. The CDR3 bases are TGTGCCAGCAGTCCCCCGGACTATGGCTACACCTTC. The chain employs TRBV28 and TRBJ1-2; D unresolved. Trimming pared 5 bases from V and 3 bases from J, leaving 7 bases between. The CDR3 covers 12 residues. CDR1 MDHEN and CDR2 SYDVKM come from the germline V gene.

The chain combines TRBV6-5 with TRBJ1-5; unclear D gene. There are 13 residues in the CDR3. In germline, CDR1 is MNHEY, CDR2 SVGAGI. The V end was cut by 8 bases, the J end by 4 bases, with 12 bases between. In DNA form, the CDR3 reads TGTGCCAGCGGAGAAGGGAGGAATCAGCCCCAGCATTTT. Encoded protein: CASGEGRNQPQHF.

This chain uses TRBV28 with TRBJ2-6, with D perhaps matching TRBD2 (6 bases). Germline CDR1 reads MDHEN; CDR2 reads SYDVKM. The germline V and J ends were trimmed by 6 bases and 2 bases, with 11 bases remaining between them. This CDR3 region has 15 residues. CDR3 amino acids: CASSRSGAGANVLTF. CDR3 coding DNA: TGTGCCAGCAGCCGATCGGGGGCTGGGGCCAACGTCCTGACTTTC.

The rearrangement uses TRBV10-3 and TRBJ1-1; tentatively, D is TRBD1 (5 bases). Germline V lookup: CDR1 ENHRY, CDR2 SYGVKD. The CDR3 runs to 13 residues. V gave up 6 bases and J gave up 3 bases, with 11 bases separating them. The CDR3 DNA sequence: TGTGCCATCAGCCCCGGGACTCACACTGAAGCTTTCTTT. Protein sequence: CAISPGTHTEAFF.

The chain joins TRBV13 to TRBJ1-1; 7 nucleotides align to TRBD1. This CDR3 has 16 amino acids. The V segment lost 7 bases and the J segment 0 bases; nucleotides outside the gene matches: 11. Germline V CDR1 and CDR2: PRHDT, FYEKMQ (reference sequence). The CDR3 is CASIGQGGYMNTEAFF. The CDR3 coding sequence is TGTGCCAGCATCGGCCAGGGGGGTTACATGAACACTGAAGCTTTCTTT.

The genes are TRBV4-3 and TRBJ2-6; no clear D gene. Trimming removed 1 base at V and 3 bases at J, with 1 base between. The CDR3 runs 13 residues. CDR1 LGHNA and CDR2 YSLEER come from the germline V gene. The CDR3 DNA follows: TGCGCCAGCAGCCAAGTTGGGGCCAACGTCCTGACTTTC. Translated: CASSQVGANVLTF.

This chain joins TRBV7-6 and TRBJ1-5; 7 bases are a match to TRBD1. Germline V gene lookup returns CDR1 SGHVS and CDR2 FNYEAQ. This CDR3 region has 15 residues. V shed 2 bases and J 2 bases; nucleotides not matched to a gene: 3. The CDR3, as DNA: TGTGCCAGCAGCTTAACAGGGGAAGGCAATCAGCCCCAGCATTTT. Protein sequence: CASSLTGEGNQPQHF.

The chain links TRBV7-9 to TRBJ1-2; D is unclear. This CDR3 spans 17 amino acids. The V gene's germline CDR1 is SEHNR and CDR2 FQNEAQ (reference sequence). Deletions cut 4 bases from V and 4 bases from J, with 22 bases between. The CDR3 DNA reads TGTGCCAGCAGCTCCTCGACCTCATCCACAGAGAGCTATGGCTACACCTTC. This gives the protein CASSSSTSSTESYGYTF.

This chain joins TRBV6-5 and TRBJ1-2; D gene unclear. This CDR3 comprises 16 residues. Trimming took off 0 bases at V and 4 bases at J, with 15 bases between the two ends. The V gene's germline CDR1 is MNHEY and CDR2 SVGAGI. The CDR3 loop is CASSYSGGVSSYGYTF. The CDR3 DNA reads as TGTGCCAGCAGTTACTCTGGTGGGGTCTCGTCCTATGGCTACACCTTC.

V gene TRBV28 combines with J gene TRBJ2-1; tentatively, D is TRBD1 (8 bases). CDR1 MDHEN and CDR2 SYDVKM come from the germline V gene. V was shortened by 10 bases and J by 3 bases, with 22 bases between the two germline ends. This CDR3 has 16 residues. The CDR3 loop reads CATTQGGTGGYNEQFF. The CDR3 region has the DNA TGTGCCACAACCCAGGGGGGGACAGGTGGCTACAATGAGCAGTTCTTC.

This sequence joins TRBV28 and TRBJ1-2; 7 bases match TRBD1. This CDR3 contains 14 residues. Per the germline V gene, CDR1 is MDHEN and CDR2 is SYDVKM. The V and J ends lost 6 bases and 3 bases, in that order; junction bases with no gene match: 7. The CDR3 DNA reads as TGTGCCAGCAGATCGACAGGGTTCGACTATGGCTACACCTTC. Translating gives CASRSTGFDYGYTF.

The chain joins TRBV5-1 to TRBJ2-3, with TRBD2 identical over 9 bases. Germline trimming cut 0 bases from V and 0 bases from J; bases unmatched to any gene: 11. From germline, CDR1 is SGHRS and CDR2 YFSETQ. The CDR3 is 19 residues long. CDR3 sequence (DNA): TGCGCCAGCAGCTTGGAGGGAGCGGGGGGACCCACTAGCACAGATACGCAGTATTTT. Its translation: CASSLEGAGGPTSTDTQYF.

The CDR3 sequence: CASMRQGIRTNEKLFF. CDR3 sequence (DNA): TGTGCCAGCATGCGCCAGGGAATAAGGACTAATGAAAAACTGTTTTTT. The V call is TRBV28, the J call TRBJ1-4; D perhaps matches TRBD1 (5 bases). The V end lost 7 bases, the J end lost 2 bases, and 17 bases lay between the germline ends. Germline V gives CDR1 MDHEN, CDR2 SYDVKM. The CDR3 extends over 16 amino acids.

The CDR3 region has the DNA TGCGCCAGCAGCCAAGGAGGCAGTTCGAAGACTGAAGCTTTCTTT. It is translated as CASSQGGSSKTEAFF. V and J are TRBV4-1 and TRBJ1-1, with no clear D. Between the trimmed V and J ends, which lost 1 base and 5 bases, there was a span of 14 bases. The CDR3 is made up of 15 amino acids. Germline values: CDR1 MGHRA, CDR2 YSYEKL.

The CDR3 coding sequence is TGTGCCAGCAGCCGAGCCATGGGCCGGAACAATGAGCAGTTCTTC. Its translation is CASSRAMGRNNEQFF. The rearrangement joins TRBV2 to TRBJ2-1; no firm D call. The CDR3 spans 15 residues. Trimming shortened V by 6 bases and J by 5 bases, and 17 bases separated the two germline ends. Germline V CDR1 and CDR2: SNHLY, FYNNEI.